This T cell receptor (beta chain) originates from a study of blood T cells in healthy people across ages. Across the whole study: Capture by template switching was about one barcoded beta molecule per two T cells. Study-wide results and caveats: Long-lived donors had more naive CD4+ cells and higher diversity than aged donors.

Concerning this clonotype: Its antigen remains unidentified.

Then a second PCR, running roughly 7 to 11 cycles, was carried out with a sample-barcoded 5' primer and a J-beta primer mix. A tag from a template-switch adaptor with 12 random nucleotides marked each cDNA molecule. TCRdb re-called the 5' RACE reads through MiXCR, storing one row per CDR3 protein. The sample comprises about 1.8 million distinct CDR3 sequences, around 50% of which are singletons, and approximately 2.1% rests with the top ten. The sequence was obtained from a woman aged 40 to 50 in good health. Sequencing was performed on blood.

Here the CDR3 reads CASSLDSGGVETQYF. The CDR3 coding sequence is TGTGCCAGCAGCTTAGATAGCGGGGGGGTTGAGACCCAGTACTTC. The chain joins TRBV7-2 to TRBJ2-5, with TRBD2 matching 11 bases. The CDR3 length is 15 residues. Germline V gene lookup returns CDR1 SGHTA and CDR2 FQGNSA. Trimming at V came to 1 base and at J to 5 bases, leaving 3 bases not matched to a gene.